This TCR beta chain was documented in a study of blood T cell repertoires in COVID-19. The overall study: From T cells, B-cell-depleted T cells, or PBMCs came the material, which was cDNA or gDNA.

Germline V gene lookup returns CDR1 MDHEN and CDR2 SYDVKM. Trimming at V came to 2 bases and at J to 3 bases, leaving 6 bases not matched to a gene. The CDR3 is 15 amino acids. Enrolled during active infection, Seattle patients were then followed longitudinally. As processed by the authors: Amplifying reference gene primers gave estimates of nucleated cell counts. Data came from immunoSEQ multiplex PCR; TCRdb stores just in-frame clones and leaves some out. V and J calls and clone size come straight from that table; D and trimming were deduced from the DNA. The repertoire holds roughly 130,000 clones, with roughly 84% as singletons.

The sequence was collected from a man aged 30 to 39 with COVID-19, enrolled during active disease. The gene calls are TRBV28 and TRBJ1-2; TRBD1 matches 7 bases. Input material: peripheral blood. The CDR3 nucleotides read TGTGCCAGCAGTTTACATTCCGGGACAGACTATGGCTACACCTTC. As protein: CASSLHSGTDYGYTF.